This T cell receptor (beta chain) originates from a study of T-cell reconstitution after alpha-beta-depleted transplantation in children. The library targeted TCRbeta and was prepared with unique molecular identifiers. TCRdb called the PCR reads again in MiXCR, with one record for every CDR3 protein. The table has about 600,000 distinct CDR3 sequences, about 10% seen once. The CDR3 spans 12 residues. Germline assignment: CDR1 DFQATT and CDR2 SNEGSKA (reference sequence). The J segment lost 3 bases and the V segment lost 6 bases, leaving 3 bases of the junction unmatched. The sequence derives from a human donor who donated a stem cell graft to a child with acute myeloid leukemia. The sample consisted of PBMCs from the stem cell graft donor, taken from the stem cell graft. The J gene is TRBJ1-1, the V gene TRBV20-1; 8 bases are a match to TRBD1. The CDR3, as DNA: TGCAGTGCCTCAGGGGGCCACACTGAAGCTTTCTTT. Its translation is CSASGGHTEAFF.